The rows below give T cell receptor beta chains drawn from one sample of a study of blood T cell repertoires in COVID-19. Here immunoSEQ multiplex PCR was the method, and the copy in TCRdb shows in-frame clones only, minus some. The table records 200,000 to 250,000 clones, around 83% of them present only once. Sequences were obtained from peripheral blood. These receptors were taken from a woman at least 80 years old with COVID-19, enrolled during active disease. CDR3s include the opening cysteine and the closing phenylalanine or tryptophan. A D gene is named only where the DNA matches it firmly. Clone size is given for some rows only: seen once, a few or many times, or a class if the clone is expanded.

>TRBJ1-3|NA|TRBV7-2|NA
CASSQFTGPGNTIYF
TGTGCCAGCAGCCAATTCACAGGGCCTGGAAACACCATATATTTT
>TRBJ1-1|NA|TRBV18|once
CASSPRNSFEAFF
TGTGCCAGCTCACCTAGGAACAGCTTTGAAGCTTTCTTT
>TRBJ1-5|NA|TRBV24-1|NA
CATSDNSGDQPQHF
TGTGCCACCAGTGATAATTCGGGGGATCAGCCCCAGCATTTT
>TRBJ1-1|NA|TRBV9|NA
CASSLDGAGGIEAFF
TGTGCCAGCAGCCTGGACGGTGCGGGGGGCATTGAAGCTTTCTTT
>TRBJ1-2|NA|TRBV27|NA
CASSFLGVPNYTF
TGTGCCAGCAGTTTTCTGGGAGTACCCAACTACACCTTC
>TRBJ1-2|TRBD1|TRBV5-1|NA
CASSWQTGTGGYTF
TGCGCCAGCAGCTGGCAGACAGGGACGGGTGGCTACACCTTC
>TRBJ1-6|NA|TRBV12-3/TRBV12-4|few
CASGYRLNSPLHF
TGTGCCAGCGGTTACAGGTTGAATTCACCCCTCCACTTT
>TRBJ1-1|NA|TRBV2|NA
CASSGRRIGRYEAFF
TGTGCCAGCAGTGGTAGGAGGATCGGGCGGTATGAAGCTTTCTTT
>TRBJ2-7|NA|TRBV18|many
CASSPPEGWKYF
TGTGCCAGCTCACCACCGGAGGGGTGGAAGTACTTC
>TRBJ1-6|NA|TRBV19|NA
CASSISSSYNSPLHF
TGTGCCAGTAGTATCTCGAGCTCCTATAATTCACCCCTCCACTTT
>TRBJ1-2|TRBD1|TRBV18|once
CASSPLGQGNYGYTF
TGTGCCAGCTCACCGCTGGGACAGGGGAACTATGGCTACACCTTC
>TRBJ1-5|NA|TRBV4-1|few
CASSQDRYQPQHF
TGCGCCAGCAGCCAAGACAGGTATCAGCCCCAGCATTTT
>TRBJ1-2|NA|TRBV7-9|few
CASSIGNYYGYTF
TGTGCCAGCAGCATCGGGAATTACTATGGCTACACCTTC
>TRBJ2-5|NA|TRBV18|NA
CASSPAGFSETQYF
TGTGCCAGCTCACCGGCGGGATTCTCGGAGACCCAGTACTTC
>TRBJ2-7|TRBD1|TRBV7-8|NA
CASRSYRDRGYEQYF
TGTGCCAGCAGATCCTACCGGGACAGGGGTTACGAGCAGTACTTC
>TRBJ2-5|TRBD2|TRBV7-2|NA
CASSLGLAGGQETQYF
TGTGCCAGCAGCTTGGGACTAGCGGGGGGACAAGAGACCCAGTACTTC
>TRBJ2-1|NA|TRBV6-2/TRBV6-3|NA
CASSLLNEQFF
TGTGCCAGCAGTCTGTTGAATGAGCAGTTCTTC
>TRBJ2-7|TRBD1|TRBV12-3/TRBV12-4|NA
CASGTGGNEQYF
TGTGCCAGCGGGACAGGGGGTAACGAGCAGTACTTC
>TRBJ1-2|TRBD1|TRBV24-1|NA
CATSDPGQGYGYTF
TGTGCCACCAGTGACCCCGGACAGGGGTATGGCTACACCTTC
>TRBJ1-4|NA|TRBV7-3|NA
CASSLNRGEKLFF
TGTGCCAGCAGCTTAAATAGGGGTGAAAAACTGTTTTTT